Listed here are 27 T cell receptor beta chains from one sample, sequenced in a study of shared clonotypes between healthy human individuals. Only in-frame clones appear in the TCRdb table, and some are missing; sequencing was by immunoSEQ multiplex PCR. The repertoire holds some 2.4 million clones, with 80% to 95% as singletons. The sample taken for sequencing was naive CD4+ T cells from PBMCs. Subset noted: CD45RA+ positively selected. The receptors here all came from a man younger than 30 in good health. Some clones in this sample may be carry-over from other donors' samples.

The genes are TRBV15 and TRBJ1-5; TRBD1 aligns across 10 bases. This CDR3 region has 15 residues. Trimming at V came to 7 bases and at J to 3 bases, leaving 6 bases not matched to a gene. Germline V gene sequence: CDR1 LNHNV, CDR2 YYDKDF (reference sequence). The DNA for the CDR3 is TGTGCCACCACCCGAGACAGGGGGCACAATCAGCCCCAGCATTTT. It specifies CATTRDRGHNQPQHF.

V is TRBV28 and J is TRBJ1-1; no firm D call. CDR3 length equals 10 residues. Germline loops: CDR1 MDHEN, CDR2 SYDVKM. V was trimmed by 8 bases and J by 5 bases, leaving 6 bases between them. Here the CDR3 reads CASLKTEAFF. As DNA, the CDR3 is TGTGCCAGCCTCAAGACTGAAGCTTTCTTT. The complete variable domain, with remaining parts taken from reference TRBV28 and TRBJ1-1, reads DVKVTQSSRYLVKRTGEKVFLECVQDMDHENMFWYRQDPGLGLRLIYFSYDVKMKEKGDIPEGYSVSREKKERFSLILESASTNQTSMYLCASLKTEAFFGQGTRLTVV.

The chain couples TRBV20-1 to TRBJ1-1, with a possible D match to TRBD1 (6 bases). Trimming shortened V by 6 bases and J by 9 bases, and 14 bases separated the two germline ends. Germline V gene lookup returns CDR1 DFQATT and CDR2 SNEGSKA (reference sequence). There are 11 residues in the CDR3. The chain's CDR3 is CSAPSRGQAFF. The CDR3 nucleotides are TGCAGTGCACCTAGCAGGGGACAAGCTTTCTTT.

This clone was detected only once. The chain recombines TRBV7-9 with TRBJ1-4; D may be TRBD1 (6 bases). V dropped 3 bases and J dropped 5 bases, with 16 bases sitting between them. CDR1 SEHNR and CDR2 FQNEAQ come from the germline V gene (reference sequence). The length of the CDR3 is 16 residues. CDR3 protein: CASSFGTPFGNEKLFF. As DNA, the CDR3 is TGTGCCAGCAGCTTTGGGACACCTTTTGGGAATGAAAAACTGTTTTTT.

This clone appeared a few times. The rearrangement links TRBV5-6 to TRBJ1-3; D gene ambiguous. V dropped 1 base and J dropped 0 bases, with 8 bases sitting between them. The CDR3 contains 15 residues. Germline-derived CDR1 and CDR2 are SGHDT and YYEEEE. The CDR3 nucleotides read TGTGCCAGCAGCTTGCCCGGGGACTCTGGAAACACCATATATTTT. The encoded protein is CASSLPGDSGNTIYF.

The chain joins TRBV27 to TRBJ2-2; D is unresolved. In germline, CDR1 is MNHEY, CDR2 SMNVEV (reference sequence). V was clipped by 7 bases and J by 4 bases, with 10 bases between them. CDR3 length: 13 amino acids. As DNA, the CDR3 is TGTGCCAGCACCCCATACCTCACCGGGGAGCTGTTTTTT. Translated: CASTPYLTGELFF.

This chain uses TRBV5-1 with TRBJ2-1, with 7 positions matching TRBD2. V gave up 2 bases and J gave up 4 bases; unmatched junction bases: 12. Per germline, CDR1 SGHRS and CDR2 YFSETQ. The CDR3 consists of 17 residues. The DNA of the CDR3 is TGCGCCAGCAGCTTCCCACTTCGGGAGGACCCATACAATGAGCAGTTCTTC. Its translation: CASSFPLREDPYNEQFF.

The J gene is TRBJ2-5, the V gene TRBV11-2; 7 bases match TRBD2. Per the germline V gene, CDR1 is SGHAT and CDR2 is FQNNGV. CDR3 length: 15 amino acids. Trimming took 2 bases from V and 0 from J; bases not matched to a gene: 3. Here the CDR3 reads CASSLWGGYQETQYF. CDR3 coding DNA: TGTGCCAGCAGCTTATGGGGGGGGTACCAAGAGACCCAGTACTTC.

The chain recombines TRBV25-1 with TRBJ1-1, with D possibly being TRBD1 (6 bases). This CDR3 has 14 residues. Germline CDR1 MGHDK, CDR2 SYGVNS. Deletions cut 6 bases from V and 4 bases from J, with 15 bases between. The CDR3 protein is CASRTRGAGTEAFF. The CDR3 region has the DNA TGTGCCAGCAGAACCAGGGGTGCAGGCACTGAAGCTTTCTTT.

V and J are TRBV14 and TRBJ1-2, with a possible D match to TRBD1 (5 bases). The CDR3 consists of 14 residues. V was shortened by 4 bases and J by 6 bases, with 15 bases between the two germline ends. Germline CDR1 and CDR2: SGHDN and FVKESK. This CDR3 reads CASSLPSGAHGYTF. DNA for the CDR3: TGTGCCAGCAGCCTCCCCTCCGGGGCACATGGCTACACCTTC. The entire variable domain, with the rest obtained from reference TRBV14 and TRBJ1-2, is as follows: EAGVTQFPSHSVIEKGQTVTLRCDPISGHDNLYWYRRVMGKEIKFLLHFVKESKQDESGMPNNRFLAERTGGTYSTLKVQPAELEDSGVYFCASSLPSGAHGYTFGSGTRLTVV.

V is TRBV6-5 and J is TRBJ1-4, with D possibly matching TRBD1 (5 bases). The CDR3 is 15 residues long. CDR1 and CDR2 (germline): MNHEY, SVGAGI. V was shortened by 7 bases and J by 8 bases, with 20 bases between the two germline ends. In nucleotides, the CDR3 is TGTGCCAGCAAACCACGACAGACCCAATCGGAAAAACTGTTTTTT. This encodes CASKPRQTQSEKLFF.

J is TRBJ2-5 and V is TRBV7-9, with no clear D. This CDR3 spans 12 amino acids. The V gene's germline CDR1 is SEHNR and CDR2 FQNEAQ (reference sequence). The germline V and J ends were trimmed by 5 bases and 1 base, with 5 bases remaining between them. CDR3 amino acids: CASSQLQETQYF. In nucleotides, the CDR3 is TGTGCCAGCAGCCAACTCCAAGAGACCCAGTACTTC.

The chain recombines TRBV7-9 with TRBJ1-2; 9 bases are shared with TRBD1. V was clipped by 0 bases and J by 4 bases; unmatched bases: 6. Germline values: CDR1 SEHNR, CDR2 FQNEAQ (reference sequence). The length of the CDR3 is 16 residues. CDR3 loop: CASSLAGTGKGYGYTF. As DNA, the CDR3 is TGTGCCAGCAGCTTAGCAGGGACAGGGAAGGGCTATGGCTACACCTTC. The whole variable domain, remainder taken from reference TRBV7-9 and TRBJ1-2, is DTGVSQNPRHKITKRGQNVTFRCDPISEHNRLYWYRQTLGQGPEFLTYFQNEAQLEKSRLLSDRFSAERPKGSFSTLEIQRTEQGDSAMYLCASSLAGTGKGYGYTFGSGTRLTVV.

This clone appeared a single time. The chain couples TRBV5-1 to TRBJ2-7, with 7 nucleotides matching TRBD1. CDR1 is SGHRS and CDR2 is YFSETQ in the germline V gene. The trim removed 0 bases at V and 5 bases at J, leaving 8 bases unmatched. This CDR3 contains 15 residues. CDR3 nucleotides: TGCGCCAGCAGCTTGGCCGAGGGGGCGTATAACGAGCAGTACTTC. It specifies CASSLAEGAYNEQYF.

This CDR3 is CASAPGSYGYTF. CDR3 DNA: TGTGCCAGCGCTCCGGGAAGCTATGGCTACACCTTC. This chain connects TRBV5-4 to TRBJ1-2; D is uncertain. V dropped 7 bases and J dropped 4 bases, with 11 bases sitting between them. Germline-derived CDR1 and CDR2 are SGHNT and YYREEE (reference sequence). This CDR3 contains 12 residues.

This sequence joins TRBV28 and TRBJ1-2; D may be TRBD1 (5 bases). Germline CDR1 and CDR2: MDHEN and SYDVKM. The V end lost 8 bases, the J end lost 6 bases, and 19 bases lay between the germline ends. CDR3 length: 14 amino acids. Here the CDR3 DNA reads TGTGCCAGCTACCCCCTAGGCAGGGCACATGGCTACACCTTC. Amino acids: CASYPLGRAHGYTF.

About this clone itself: Different DNA sequences within this sample yield the same CDR3. The rearrangement uses TRBV5-1 and TRBJ2-3, with 9 bases fitting TRBD2. The J segment lost 2 bases and the V segment lost 2 bases, leaving 3 bases of the junction unmatched. Germline CDR1 SGHRS, CDR2 YFSETQ. The CDR3 is 15 amino acids. This CDR3 reads CASSFLAGVTDTQYF. CDR3 nucleotide sequence: TGCGCCAGCAGCTTTTTAGCGGGAGTCACAGATACGCAGTATTTT.

The J gene is TRBJ2-5, the V gene TRBV15, with no clear D. Trimming stripped 2 bases from V and 5 bases from J, with 12 bases between. This CDR3 has 14 residues. In germline, CDR1 is LNHNV, CDR2 YYDKDF (reference sequence). In DNA, the CDR3 is TGTGCCACCAGCAGAAATTACCGGGTGGAGACCCAGTACTTC. Translating it yields CATSRNYRVETQYF. Full variable domain (outside the CDR3, taken from reference TRBV15 and TRBJ2-5): DAMVIQNPRYQVTQFGKPVTLSCSQTLNHNVMYWYQQKSSQAPKLLFHYYDKDFNNEADTPDNFQSRRPNTSFCFLDIRSPGLGDTAMYLCATSRNYRVETQYFGPGTRLLVL.

This clone showed up just once. The V call is TRBV11-2, the J call TRBJ2-5; D gene unclear. The germline CDR1 and CDR2 sequences are SGHAT and FQNNGV. The CDR3 consists of 14 residues. V was pared by 5 bases and J by 5 bases, with 15 bases between. CDR3 sequence (DNA): TGTGCCAGCAGCCCGAAGACACCTTCGGAGACCCAGTACTTC. This translates into CASSPKTPSETQYF.

The chain employs TRBV12-5 and TRBJ1-1; possible D gene TRBD1, 5 bases. Trimming removed 3 bases from V and 5 bases from J, with 10 bases in between. This CDR3 region has 13 residues. Germline values: CDR1 LGHNT, CDR2 FRNRAP. CDR3 nucleotides: TGTGCTAGTGGTTTTCAGGGTACGACTGAAGCTTTCTTT. This codes for CASGFQGTTEAFF.

The chain couples TRBV27 to TRBJ1-1; 8 bases fit TRBD1. Germline V gene sequence: CDR1 MNHEY, CDR2 SMNVEV (reference sequence). The ends lost 5 bases at V and 1 base at J; junction bases unmatched: 9. The CDR3 loop spans 16 amino acids. In DNA, the CDR3 is TGTGCCAGCAGTGCCACCGGACAGGGAAGGAACACTGAAGCTTTCTTT. It yields the protein CASSATGQGRNTEAFF.

This sequence joins TRBV5-6 and TRBJ2-3, with TRBD2 matching 12 bases. CDR1 is SGHDT, CDR2 YYEEEE, per germline. The CDR3 runs 18 residues. Losses at the gene ends were 2 bases for V and 0 bases for J; bases not matched to a gene: 7. DNA of the CDR3: TGTGCCAGCAGCTTTAGGACTAGCGGGATGCCGAGCACAGATACGCAGTATTTT. Encoded protein: CASSFRTSGMPSTDTQYF.

This clone has only one observation. The rearrangement links TRBV25-1 to TRBJ2-1; the D gene could be TRBD1 or TRBD2 (5 bases each). Germline-derived CDR1 and CDR2 are MGHDK and SYGVNS. V was shortened by 3 bases and J by 5 bases, with 14 bases between the two germline ends. The CDR3 is made up of 15 amino acids. CDR3 in DNA: TGTGCCAGCAGTGATCCGGGACGGAGGCACAATGAGCAGTTCTTC. Translating gives CASSDPGRRHNEQFF.

V usage is TRBV5-8 and J usage is TRBJ2-5; D is undetermined. The V and J ends lost 0 bases and 2 bases respectively, with 14 bases between them. This CDR3 is 16 amino acids long. Germline values: CDR1 SGHTS, CDR2 YDEGEE. CDR3 sequence: CASSLGATPIQETQYF. In DNA, the CDR3 is TGTGCCAGCAGCTTGGGGGCGACACCAATTCAAGAGACCCAGTACTTC.

The chain carries TRBV23-1 and TRBJ1-5, with D hard to call. TRBV23-1 is an ORF; its function is uncertain. This CDR3 is built from 14 residues. The ends were cut back, 7 bases at V and 4 bases at J, with 14 bases in the middle. CDR3 amino acids: CASKKSTENQPQHF. The DNA for the CDR3 is TGCGCCAGCAAGAAAAGTACAGAAAATCAGCCCCAGCATTTT.

V and J are TRBV10-3 and TRBJ2-7; D not resolved. The ends were cut back, 8 bases at V and 3 bases at J, with 14 bases in the middle. Germline V gives CDR1 ENHRY, CDR2 SYGVKD. This CDR3 has 13 amino acids. The CDR3: CAIGVAGIYEQYF. Here the CDR3 DNA reads TGTGCCATCGGAGTGGCAGGAATCTACGAGCAGTACTTC.

The chain is built from TRBV6-5 and TRBJ1-1, with unresolved D. The germline V gene encodes CDR1 MNHEY and CDR2 SVGAGI. Trimming stripped 0 bases from V and 5 bases from J, with 10 bases between. The CDR3 extends over 14 amino acids. CDR3 sequence: CASSYSTRATEAFF. CDR3 bases: TGTGCCAGCAGTTACTCCACCCGGGCGACTGAAGCTTTCTTT.